This passage covers 16 T cell receptor beta chains from one sample sequenced in a study of human T cells and chemical hapten exposure. One entry per CDR3 protein, called by TCRdb with MiXCR from the RACE reads. The table records 200,000 to 300,000 distinct CDR3 sequences, over 8% of them present only once. Documented time point: pre-sensitization, week 0. The treatment is: therapeutic diphenylcyclopropenone sensitization with weekly scalp DPC. The input for sequencing was whole blood, taken in connection with sensitization to the hapten diphenylcyclopropenone (DPC). The receptors were sampled from a woman aged 40 to 50 with alopecia areata. Some clones in this sample may be carry-over from other donors' samples.

V is TRBV3-1 and J is TRBJ2-7; 7 bases line up with TRBD2. V lost 3 bases and J lost 1; bases outside the gene matches: 9. The length of the CDR3 is 16 residues. Germline V gene data show CDR1 as LGHDT and CDR2 as YNNKEL (reference sequence). Here the CDR3 reads CASSQGSTSYSYEQYF. In DNA form, the CDR3 reads TGTGCCAGCAGCCAGGGATCGACTAGCTATTCCTACGAGCAGTACTTC.

There are a few counts of this clonotype. This sequence joins TRBV27 and TRBJ1-1, with 8 bases fitting TRBD1. Trimming cost V 5 bases and J 6 bases; bases outside gene matches: 8. Germline V CDR1 and CDR2: MNHEY, SMNVEV (reference sequence). The CDR3 loop spans 14 amino acids. CDR3 nucleotides: TGTGCCAGCAGTATGGGGACAGGTCAAGCTGAAGCTTTCTTT. As protein: CASSMGTGQAEAFF.

This clonotype was found many times. The chain has TRBV2 and TRBJ1-6, with D unclear. This CDR3 region has 13 residues. From germline, CDR1 is SNHLY and CDR2 FYNNEI. Trimming cost V 4 bases and J 5 bases, with 6 bases left between them. The DNA for the CDR3 is TGTGCCAGCAGTGGGCAGGATAATTCACCCCTCCACTTT. It specifies CASSGQDNSPLHF.

This clonotype has only a few counts. The chain has TRBV5-1 and TRBJ2-4; 7 bases fit TRBD1. The germline V gene encodes CDR1 SGHRS and CDR2 YFSETQ. V shed 4 bases, J shed 3 bases, and the junction held 19 bases outside the gene matches. CDR3 length: 19 amino acids. CDR3 nucleotide sequence: TGCGCCAGCAGCCGGTTAACAGGGGATTCTCTAAGGGGCAAAAACATTCAGTACTTC. Residues: CASSRLTGDSLRGKNIQYF.

The J gene is TRBJ2-1, the V gene TRBV7-9; 14 bases are a match to TRBD2. Germline assignment: CDR1 SEHNR and CDR2 FQNEAQ (reference sequence). Losses at the gene ends were 5 bases for V and 7 bases for J; bases not matched to a gene: 10. CDR3 size: 17 residues. CDR3 in amino acids: CASSPPAGTSGRNEQFF. CDR3 DNA: TGTGCCAGCAGCCCGCCGGCCGGGACTAGCGGGAGAAATGAGCAGTTCTTC.

The chain is built from TRBV4-3 and TRBJ1-4, with D maybe TRBD1 (6 bases). Between the trimmed V and J ends, which lost 5 bases and 3 bases, there was a span of 16 bases. The CDR3 extends over 16 amino acids. Germline V gene sequence: CDR1 LGHNA, CDR2 YSLEER. The DNA for the CDR3 is TGCGCCAGCAGCGTTACCGAACAGGGTGCTAATGAAAAACTGTTTTTT. Translation gives CASSVTEQGANEKLFF.

The gene calls are TRBV6-6 and TRBJ2-7; 8 positions match TRBD1. The CDR3 runs 13 residues. The germline gives CDR1 MNHNY, CDR2 SVGAGI (reference sequence). Germline trimming cut 6 bases from V and 4 bases from J; bases unmatched to any gene: 5. The CDR3 sequence is CASRATGVYEQYF. The DNA for the CDR3 is TGTGCCAGCAGGGCGACAGGGGTGTACGAGCAGTACTTC.

The chain combines TRBV3-1 with TRBJ2-7, with 10 positions matching TRBD2. V lost 1 base to trimming and J lost 4 bases; unmatched junction nucleotides: 1. Germline-derived CDR1 and CDR2 are LGHDT and YNNKEL (reference sequence). The CDR3 is 14 amino acids. CDR3 DNA: TGTGCCAGCAGCCAAGTAGCGGGAGGTTACGAGCAGTACTTC. Its protein is CASSQVAGGYEQYF.

This clonotype turned up a few times. The rearrangement links TRBV18 to TRBJ2-7; D is uncertain. This CDR3 has 14 residues. Between the trimmed V and J ends, which lost 3 bases and 2 bases, there was a span of 11 bases. Germline lookup yields CDR1 KGHSH and CDR2 LQKENI. The CDR3 coding sequence is TGTGCCAGCTCACCGGCAGGAAGGCCCTACGAGCAGTACTTC. It yields the protein CASSPAGRPYEQYF.

This clonotype was seen more than once but under ten times. The chain combines TRBV20-1 with TRBJ2-3, with 12 bases identical to TRBD2. CDR3 size: 17 residues. The germline V gene encodes CDR1 DFQATT and CDR2 SNEGSKA (reference sequence). The V segment lost 3 bases and the J segment 5 bases; nucleotides outside the gene matches: 12. CDR3 coding DNA: TGCAGTGCTAGTGGAATTTTGACTAGCGGGAGTCGAGATACGCAGTATTTT. It codes for CSASGILTSGSRDTQYF.

The chain uses TRBV7-2 and TRBJ1-5, with a possible D match to TRBD1 (5 bases). Trimming cost V 7 bases and J 6 bases, with 13 bases left between them. The CDR3 has 13 residues. Germline loops: CDR1 SGHTA, CDR2 FQGNSA. As DNA, the CDR3 is TGTGCCAGCACCAGGGCAGGCGGTCAGCCCCAGCATTTT. Protein: CASTRAGGQPQHF.

In regard to this clonotype: Mismatch with germline at one junction end may stem from a read error. This chain joins TRBV28 and TRBJ2-3; the D call may be TRBD1 or TRBD2 (5 bases each). Germline-derived CDR1 and CDR2 are MDHEN and SYDVKM. CDR3 length: 15 residues. CDR3 in DNA: TGTGCAAGCACAGCCCCGGGACCCAGCACAGATACGCAGTATTTT. Amino acids: CASTAPGPSTDTQYF.

The rearrangement uses TRBV5-5 and TRBJ1-6; D may be TRBD1 (6 bases). The V end was cut by 0 bases, the J end by 7 bases, with 11 bases between. The CDR3 covers 15 residues. CDR1 SGHKS and CDR2 YYEKEE come from the germline V gene (reference sequence). The CDR3 sequence: CASSLGTGSNSPLHF. DNA of the CDR3: TGTGCCAGCAGCTTGGGAACAGGGTCCAATTCACCCCTCCACTTT.

This clonotype was found many times. The rearrangement uses TRBV27 and TRBJ2-2, with D tentatively TRBD1 or TRBD2 (6 bases each). V was clipped by 3 bases and J by 4 bases, with 15 bases between them. Germline V gene data show CDR1 as MNHEY and CDR2 as SMNVEV (reference sequence). This CDR3 is 16 amino acids long. The CDR3 sequence is CASSFTRGRATGELFF. In DNA form, the CDR3 reads TGTGCCAGCAGTTTTACTCGGGGGCGGGCCACCGGGGAGCTGTTTTTT.

In its sample, this clonotype was seen a few times. The chain employs TRBV24-1 and TRBJ1-4; D ambiguous. The CDR3 length is 14 residues. CDR1 and CDR2 from the germline V gene are KGHDR and SFDVKD. The V end was cut by 4 bases, the J end by 7 bases, with 12 bases between. CDR3 in amino acids: CATSDNGRSEKLFF. CDR3 DNA sequence: TGTGCCACCAGTGACAACGGACGAAGTGAAAAACTGTTTTTT.

This clonotype showed up just a few times. V and J are TRBV20-1 and TRBJ1-1, with 7 bases identical to TRBD1. CDR3 length: 14 residues. Looked up from germline, CDR1 is DFQATT and CDR2 is SNEGSKA (reference sequence). After removal of 6 bases from V and 0 bases from J, the junction contained 7 bases not matched to a gene. The CDR3 DNA reads TGCAGTGCCATTAAGACAGGGTTGAACACTGAAGCTTTCTTT. Translating gives CSAIKTGLNTEAFF.